One and the same sample provided the 4 T cell receptor beta chains below, sequenced in a study of regulatory T cells in long-lasting Graves disease. Time point of the sample: newly diagnosed GD, antithyroid drugs for less than 3 months. PBMC RNA served as the TCR library source. Arm-PCR of CDR3 regions with iRepertoire HTBI primers generated TCR beta libraries. TCRdb reprocessed the multiplex PCR reads via MiXCR and lists one record per CDR3 protein. The table has hundreds of thousands of distinct CDR3 sequences, roughly 16% seen once. These data were also filed under a second study, of T cells in Graves' hyperthyroidism and ophthalmopathy.

Source: peripheral blood mononuclear cells (PBMCs), taken at new diagnosis, from a patient treated with antithyroid drugs. These receptors were taken from a woman between 25 and 40 years old with Graves disease.

This clonotype was observed at least ten times. The chain links TRBV7-2 to TRBJ2-1, with 8 bases fitting TRBD1. The CDR3 spans 18 residues. Germline V gives CDR1 SGHTA, CDR2 FQGNSA. The J segment lost 7 bases and the V segment lost 0 bases, leaving 14 bases of the junction unmatched. The CDR3 DNA sequence: TGTGCCAGCAGCTTAGCGTTAGGGCCCCGACAGGGGAAGAATGAGCAGTTCTTC. Protein product: CASSLALGPRQGKNEQFF.

The rearrangement joins TRBV7-3 to TRBJ2-2; TRBD2 agrees at 11 bases. This CDR3 is built from 17 residues. Germline lookup yields CDR1 SGHTA and CDR2 FQGTGA. After removal of 3 bases from V and 2 bases from J, the junction contained 5 bases not matched to a gene. CDR3 DNA: TGTGCCAGCAGCTTCCCGGGACTAGCGGCAAACACCGGGGAGCTGTTTTTT. Translating gives CASSFPGLAANTGELFF.

Ten or more counts support this clonotype. The V and J genes are TRBV12-3 or TRBV12-4 and TRBJ1-5, with 9 bases lining up with TRBD1. With 1 base clipped from V and 7 bases from J, the junction kept 2 bases outside the gene matches. This CDR3 region has 14 residues. CDR3 sequence reads: CASSLEGQGQPQHF. CDR3 DNA sequence: TGTGCCAGCAGTTTAGAGGGACAGGGACAGCCCCAGCATTTT.

This clonotype was seen many times. The J gene is TRBJ2-5, the V gene TRBV20-1; 10 nucleotides agree with TRBD2. J was trimmed by 4 bases and V by 6 bases; bases with no gene match: 8. The CDR3 is made up of 14 amino acids. Germline V gene lookup returns CDR1 DFQATT and CDR2 SNEGSKA (reference sequence). The CDR3 DNA reads TGCAGTGCCCCCACTAGCGGGAAGGGAGAGACCCAGTACTTC. As protein: CSAPTSGKGETQYF.